This section outlines one TCR beta chain sequence together with its context. The sample is drawn from a study of T cells after yellow fever vaccination. The CDR3 length is 11 residues. Germline values: CDR1 DFQATT, CDR2 SNEGSKA (reference sequence). The V and J ends lost 0 bases and 12 bases respectively, with 9 bases between them. TCRdb reprocessed the 5' RACE reads via MiXCR and lists one record per CDR3 protein. The top ten hold 14% to 15% of the sample, which has hundreds of thousands of distinct CDR3 sequences, about 12% seen once. The chain joins TRBV20-1 to TRBJ2-1; weak D call: TRBD1 (6 bases). The sample consisted of PBMCs, taken on the day of the yellow fever booster vaccination. This receptor was obtained from a man between 25 and 39 years old who received the YFV17D yellow fever vaccine. CDR3 loop: CSAREGTRQFF. The DNA of the CDR3 is TGCAGTGCTAGAGAGGGGACACGGCAGTTCTTC.